This T cell receptor (beta chain) was obtained from a study of PD-1 blockade in classical Hodgkin lymphoma. V was trimmed by 1 base and J by 1 base, leaving 10 bases between them. Per the germline V gene, CDR1 is LNHDA and CDR2 is SQIVND (reference sequence). This CDR3 has 15 residues. Worth noting for this clone: What it binds is not known.

Data came from immunoSEQ multiplex PCR; TCRdb stores just in-frame clones and leaves some out. The sample lists around 99,000 clones, roughly 80% occurring once. Study-wide findings and caveats: Repertoire differences have undefined causes, possibly disease activity or prior therapy.

Every patient had relapsed following autologous stem cell transplantation, and cohorts differed in brentuximab vedotin exposure. V and J are TRBV19 and TRBJ2-5, with no clear D. This receptor was identified in a human donor with classical Hodgkin lymphoma. Sample: peripheral blood mononuclear cells (PBMCs), taken before the second cycle of nivolumab. DNA for the CDR3: TGTGCCAGTAGTATAGGGCGCGGCCGCCAAGAGACCCAGTACTTC. The encoded protein is CASSIGRGRQETQYF.